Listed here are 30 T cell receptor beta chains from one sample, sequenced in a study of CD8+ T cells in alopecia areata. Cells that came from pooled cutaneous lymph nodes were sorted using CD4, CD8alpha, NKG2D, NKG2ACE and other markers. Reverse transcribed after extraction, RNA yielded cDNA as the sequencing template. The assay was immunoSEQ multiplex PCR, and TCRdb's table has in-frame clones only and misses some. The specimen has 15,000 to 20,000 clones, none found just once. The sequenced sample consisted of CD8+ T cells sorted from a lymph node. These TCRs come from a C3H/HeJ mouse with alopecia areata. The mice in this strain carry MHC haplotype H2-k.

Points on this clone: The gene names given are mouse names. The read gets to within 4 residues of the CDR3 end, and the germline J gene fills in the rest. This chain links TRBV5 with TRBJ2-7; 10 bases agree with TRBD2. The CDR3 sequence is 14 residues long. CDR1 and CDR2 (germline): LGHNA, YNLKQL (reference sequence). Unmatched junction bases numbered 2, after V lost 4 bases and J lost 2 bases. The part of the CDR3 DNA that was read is TGTGCCAGCAGCCCGCTGGGGGGGCCCTAT. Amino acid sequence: CASSPLGGPY. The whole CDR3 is CASSPLGGPYEQYF.

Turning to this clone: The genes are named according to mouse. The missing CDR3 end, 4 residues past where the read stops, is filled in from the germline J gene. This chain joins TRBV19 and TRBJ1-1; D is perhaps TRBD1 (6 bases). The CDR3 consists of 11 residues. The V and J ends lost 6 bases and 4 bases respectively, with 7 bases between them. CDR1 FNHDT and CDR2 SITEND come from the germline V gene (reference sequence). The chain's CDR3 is CASIGGTEVFF. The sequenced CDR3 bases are TGTGCCAGCATAGGGGGCACA.

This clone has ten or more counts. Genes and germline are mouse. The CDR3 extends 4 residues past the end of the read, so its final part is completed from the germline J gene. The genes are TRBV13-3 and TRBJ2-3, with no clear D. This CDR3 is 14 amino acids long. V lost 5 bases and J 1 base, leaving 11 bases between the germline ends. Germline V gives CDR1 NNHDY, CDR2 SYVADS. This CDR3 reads CASRRQEGAETLYF. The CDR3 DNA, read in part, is TGTGCCAGCAGGAGACAAGAGGGTGCAGAA.

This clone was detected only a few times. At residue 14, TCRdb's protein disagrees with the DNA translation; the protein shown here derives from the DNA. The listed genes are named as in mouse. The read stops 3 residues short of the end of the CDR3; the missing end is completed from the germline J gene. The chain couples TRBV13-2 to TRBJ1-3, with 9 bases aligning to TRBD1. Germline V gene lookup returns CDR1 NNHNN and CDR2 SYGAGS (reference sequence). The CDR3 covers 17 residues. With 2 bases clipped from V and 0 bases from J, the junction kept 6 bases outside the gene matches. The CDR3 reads CASGEGDRGDSGNTLYF. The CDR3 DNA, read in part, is TGTGCCAGCGGTGAGGGAGACAGGGGGGATTCTGGAAATACG.

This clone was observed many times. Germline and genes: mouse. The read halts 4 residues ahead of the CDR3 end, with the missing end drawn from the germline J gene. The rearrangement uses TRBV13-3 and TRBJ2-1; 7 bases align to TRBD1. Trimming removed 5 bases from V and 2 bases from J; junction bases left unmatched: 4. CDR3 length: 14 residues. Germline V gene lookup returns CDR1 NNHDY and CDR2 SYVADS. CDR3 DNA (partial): TGTGCCAGCAGCACCGGGACAGACTATGCT. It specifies CASSTGTDYA. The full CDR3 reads CASSTGTDYAEQFF.

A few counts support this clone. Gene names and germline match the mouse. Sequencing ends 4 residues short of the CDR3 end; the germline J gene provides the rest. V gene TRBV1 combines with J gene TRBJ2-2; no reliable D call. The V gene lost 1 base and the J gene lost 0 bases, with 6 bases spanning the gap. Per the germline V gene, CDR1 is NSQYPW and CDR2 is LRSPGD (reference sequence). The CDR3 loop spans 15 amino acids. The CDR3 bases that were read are TGCACCTGCAGTGCAGCCAGCCCAAACACCGGG. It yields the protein CTCSAASPNTG. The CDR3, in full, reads CTCSAASPNTGQLYF.

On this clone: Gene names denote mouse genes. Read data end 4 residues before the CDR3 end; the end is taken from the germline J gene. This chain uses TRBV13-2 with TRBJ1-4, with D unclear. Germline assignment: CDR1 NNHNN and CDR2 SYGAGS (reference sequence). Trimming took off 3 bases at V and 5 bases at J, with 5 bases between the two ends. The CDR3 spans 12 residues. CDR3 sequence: CASGVQNERLFF. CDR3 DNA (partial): TGTGCCAGCGGTGTCCAGAACGAA.

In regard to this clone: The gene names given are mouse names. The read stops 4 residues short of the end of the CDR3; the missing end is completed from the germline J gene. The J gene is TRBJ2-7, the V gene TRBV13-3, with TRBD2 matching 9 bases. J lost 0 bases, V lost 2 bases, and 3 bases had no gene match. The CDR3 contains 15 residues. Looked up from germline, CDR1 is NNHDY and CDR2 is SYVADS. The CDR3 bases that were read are TGTGCCAGCAGTGAGGGGACTGGGAGCTCCTAT. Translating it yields CASSEGTGSSY. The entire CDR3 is CASSEGTGSSYEQYF.

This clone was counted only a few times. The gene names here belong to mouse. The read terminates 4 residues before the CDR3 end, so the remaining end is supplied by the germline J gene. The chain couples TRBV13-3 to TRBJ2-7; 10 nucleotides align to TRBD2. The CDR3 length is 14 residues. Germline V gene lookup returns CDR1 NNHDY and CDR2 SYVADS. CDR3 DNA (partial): TGTGCCAGCAGTGAAACTGGGGGGGGGTAT. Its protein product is CASSETGGGY. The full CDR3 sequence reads CASSETGGGYEQYF.

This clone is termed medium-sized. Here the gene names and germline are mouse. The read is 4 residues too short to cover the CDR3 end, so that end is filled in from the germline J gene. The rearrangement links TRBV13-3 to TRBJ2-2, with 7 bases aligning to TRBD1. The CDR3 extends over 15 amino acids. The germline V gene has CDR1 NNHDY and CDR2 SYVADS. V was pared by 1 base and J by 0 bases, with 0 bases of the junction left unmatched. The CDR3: CASSDQGANTGQLYF. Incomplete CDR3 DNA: TGTGCCAGCAGTGATCAGGGGGCAAACACCGGG.

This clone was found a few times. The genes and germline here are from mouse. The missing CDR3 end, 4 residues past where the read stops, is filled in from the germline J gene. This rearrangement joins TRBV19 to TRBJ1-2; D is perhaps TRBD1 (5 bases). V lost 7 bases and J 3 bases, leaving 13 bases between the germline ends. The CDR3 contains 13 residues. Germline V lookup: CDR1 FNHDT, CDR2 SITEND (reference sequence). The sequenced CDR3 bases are TGTGCCAGCCAGTCAGGGAGGGACTCC. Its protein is CASQSGRDS. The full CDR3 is CASQSGRDSDYTF.

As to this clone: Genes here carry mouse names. The CDR3 loop reads CASRGLGGRDEQYF. The DNA read from the CDR3 is TGTGCCAGCAGAGGACTGGGGGGGCGCGAT. V gene TRBV13-3 combines with J gene TRBJ2-7, with 13 bases matching TRBD2. Read data end 4 residues before the CDR3 end; the end is taken from the germline J gene. From germline, CDR1 is NNHDY and CDR2 SYVADS. The CDR3 is made up of 14 amino acids.

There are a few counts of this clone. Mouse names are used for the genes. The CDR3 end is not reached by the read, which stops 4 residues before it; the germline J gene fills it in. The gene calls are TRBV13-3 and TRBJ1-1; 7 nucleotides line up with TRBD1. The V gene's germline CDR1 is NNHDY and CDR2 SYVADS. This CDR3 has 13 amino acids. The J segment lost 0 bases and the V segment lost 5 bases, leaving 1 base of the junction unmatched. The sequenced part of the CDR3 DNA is TGTGCCAGCAGACAGGGGACAAACACA. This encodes CASRQGTNT. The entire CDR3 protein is CASRQGTNTEVFF.

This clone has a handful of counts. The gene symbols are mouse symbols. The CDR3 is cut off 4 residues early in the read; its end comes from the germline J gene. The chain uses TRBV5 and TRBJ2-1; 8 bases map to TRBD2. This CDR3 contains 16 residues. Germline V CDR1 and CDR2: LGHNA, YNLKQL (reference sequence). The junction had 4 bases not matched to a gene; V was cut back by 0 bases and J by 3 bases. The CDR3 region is CASSQEFGGVYAEQFF. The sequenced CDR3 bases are TGTGCCAGCAGCCAAGAGTTTGGGGGGGTCTATGCT.

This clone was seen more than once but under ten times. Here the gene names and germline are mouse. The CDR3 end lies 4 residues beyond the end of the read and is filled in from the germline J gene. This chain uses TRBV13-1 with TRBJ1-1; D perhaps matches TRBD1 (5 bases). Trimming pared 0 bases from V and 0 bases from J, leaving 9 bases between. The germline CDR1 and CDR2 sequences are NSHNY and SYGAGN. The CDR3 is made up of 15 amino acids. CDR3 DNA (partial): TGTGCCAGCAGTGATGATGGACACCCAAACACA. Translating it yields CASSDDGHPNT. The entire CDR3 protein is CASSDDGHPNTEVFF.

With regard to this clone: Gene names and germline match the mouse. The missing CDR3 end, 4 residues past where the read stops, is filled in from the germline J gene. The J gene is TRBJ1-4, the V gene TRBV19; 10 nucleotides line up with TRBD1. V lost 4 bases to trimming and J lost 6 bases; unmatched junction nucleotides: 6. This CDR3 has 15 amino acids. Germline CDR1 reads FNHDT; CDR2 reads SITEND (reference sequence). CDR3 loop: CASSPTGTGDERLFF. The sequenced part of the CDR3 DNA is TGTGCCAGCAGTCCAACCGGGACAGGGGACGAA.

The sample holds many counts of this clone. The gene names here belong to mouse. The covered CDR3 bases are TGTGCTAGCAGTAGACTGGGGGGGCGCGCAGAA. Residues: CASSRLGGRAE. The whole CDR3 sequence is CASSRLGGRAETLYF. The chain links TRBV17 to TRBJ2-3, with 10 bases lining up with TRBD2. The read halts 4 residues ahead of the CDR3 end, with the missing end drawn from the germline J gene. Unmatched junction bases numbered 2, after V lost 2 bases and J lost 3 bases. CDR1 and CDR2 from the germline V gene are MNHDT and YYDKIL. This CDR3 has 15 residues.

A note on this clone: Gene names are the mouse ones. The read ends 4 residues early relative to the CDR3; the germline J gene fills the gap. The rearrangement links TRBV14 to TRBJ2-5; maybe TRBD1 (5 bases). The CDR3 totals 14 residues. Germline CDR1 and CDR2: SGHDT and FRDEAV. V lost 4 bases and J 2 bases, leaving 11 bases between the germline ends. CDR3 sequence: CASSPRVSQDTQYF. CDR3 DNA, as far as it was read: TGTGCCAGCAGTCCCAGGGTGAGCCAAGAC.

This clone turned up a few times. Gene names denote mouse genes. This chain's CDR3 is CASSPGTGTAEQFF. The CDR3 DNA, read in part, is TGTGCTAGCAGCCCCGGGACAGGGACTGCT. The rearrangement uses TRBV29 and TRBJ2-1; TRBD1 agrees at 9 bases. Read coverage stops 4 residues before the CDR3 terminus; the germline J gene supplies the remainder. The CDR3 consists of 14 residues. After removal of 6 bases from V and 6 bases from J, the junction contained 6 bases not matched to a gene. The germline gives CDR1 MSHET, CDR2 SYDVDS.

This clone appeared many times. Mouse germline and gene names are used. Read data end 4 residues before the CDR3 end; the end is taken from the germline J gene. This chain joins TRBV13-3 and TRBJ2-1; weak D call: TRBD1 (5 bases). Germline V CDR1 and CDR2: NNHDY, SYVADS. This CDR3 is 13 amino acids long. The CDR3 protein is CASSDRVEAEQFF. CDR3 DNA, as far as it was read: TGTGCCAGCAGTGACAGGGTAGAGGCT.

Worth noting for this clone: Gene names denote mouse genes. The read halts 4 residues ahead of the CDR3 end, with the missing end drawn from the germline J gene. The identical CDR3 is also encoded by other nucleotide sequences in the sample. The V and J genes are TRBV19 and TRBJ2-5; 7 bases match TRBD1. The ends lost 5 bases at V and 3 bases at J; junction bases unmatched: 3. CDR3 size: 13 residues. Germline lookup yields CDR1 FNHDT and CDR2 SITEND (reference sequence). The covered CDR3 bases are TGTGCCAGCAGCCCGGACAGGCAAGAC. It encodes CASSPDRQD. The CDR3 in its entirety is CASSPDRQDTQYF.

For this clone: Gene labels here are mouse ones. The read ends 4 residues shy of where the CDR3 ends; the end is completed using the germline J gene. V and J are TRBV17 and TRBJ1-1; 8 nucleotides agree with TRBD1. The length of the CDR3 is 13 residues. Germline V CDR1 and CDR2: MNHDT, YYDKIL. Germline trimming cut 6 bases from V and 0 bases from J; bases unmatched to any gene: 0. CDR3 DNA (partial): TGTGCTAGCAGGGGACAGGCAAACACA. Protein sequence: CASRGQANT. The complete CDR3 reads CASRGQANTEVFF.

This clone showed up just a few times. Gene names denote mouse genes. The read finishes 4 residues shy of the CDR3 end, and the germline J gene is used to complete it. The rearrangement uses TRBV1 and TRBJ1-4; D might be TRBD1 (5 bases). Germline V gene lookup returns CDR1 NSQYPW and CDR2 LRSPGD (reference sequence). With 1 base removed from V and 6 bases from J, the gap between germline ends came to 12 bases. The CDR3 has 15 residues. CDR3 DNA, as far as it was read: TGCACCTGCAGTGCAGTGGCAGGGAGGGACGAA. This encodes CTCSAVAGRDE. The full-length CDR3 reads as CTCSAVAGRDERLFF.

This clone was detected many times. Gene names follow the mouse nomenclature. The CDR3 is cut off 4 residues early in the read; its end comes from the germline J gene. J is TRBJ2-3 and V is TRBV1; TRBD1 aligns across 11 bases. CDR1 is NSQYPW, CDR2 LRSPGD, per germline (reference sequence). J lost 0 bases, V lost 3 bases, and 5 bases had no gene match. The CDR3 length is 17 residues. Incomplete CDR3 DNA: TGCACCTGCAGTGCCCCGGACAGGGGGCGAAGTGCAGAA. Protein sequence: CTCSAPDRGRSAE. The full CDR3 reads CTCSAPDRGRSAETLYF.

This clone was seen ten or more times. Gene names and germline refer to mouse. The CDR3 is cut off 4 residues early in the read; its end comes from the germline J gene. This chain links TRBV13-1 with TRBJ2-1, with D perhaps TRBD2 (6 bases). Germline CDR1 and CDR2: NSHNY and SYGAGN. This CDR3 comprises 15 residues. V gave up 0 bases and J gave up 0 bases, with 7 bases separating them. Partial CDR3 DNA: TGTGCCAGCAGTGATGTGGGGGATAACTATGCT. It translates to CASSDVGDNYA. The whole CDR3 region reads CASSDVGDNYAEQFF.

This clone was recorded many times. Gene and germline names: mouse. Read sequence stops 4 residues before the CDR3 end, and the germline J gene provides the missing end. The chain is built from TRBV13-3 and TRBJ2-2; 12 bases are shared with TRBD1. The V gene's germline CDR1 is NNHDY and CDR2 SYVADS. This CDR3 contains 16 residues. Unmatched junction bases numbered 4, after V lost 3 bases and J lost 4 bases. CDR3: CASSVGTGGFTGQLYF. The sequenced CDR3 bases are TGTGCCAGCAGTGTCGGGACAGGGGGCTTCACCGGG.

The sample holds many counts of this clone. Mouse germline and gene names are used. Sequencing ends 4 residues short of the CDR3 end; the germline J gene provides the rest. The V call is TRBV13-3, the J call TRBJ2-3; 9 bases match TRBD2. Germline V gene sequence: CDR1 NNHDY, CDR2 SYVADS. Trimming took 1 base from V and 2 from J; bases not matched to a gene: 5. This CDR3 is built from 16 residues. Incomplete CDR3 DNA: TGTGCCAGCAGTGATCTGGGGGGGTCTGTTGCAGAA. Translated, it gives CASSDLGGSVAE. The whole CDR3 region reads CASSDLGGSVAETLYF.

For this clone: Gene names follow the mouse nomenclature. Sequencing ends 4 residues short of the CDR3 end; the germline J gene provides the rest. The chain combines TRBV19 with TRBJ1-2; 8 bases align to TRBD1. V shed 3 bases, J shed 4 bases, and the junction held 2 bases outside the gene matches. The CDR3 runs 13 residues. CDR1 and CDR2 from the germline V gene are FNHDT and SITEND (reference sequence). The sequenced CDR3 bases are TGTGCCAGCAGTAAACAGGGGGGCTCC. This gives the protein CASSKQGGS. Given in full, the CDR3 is CASSKQGGSDYTF.

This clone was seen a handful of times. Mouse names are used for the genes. The CDR3 bases that were read are TGTGCAAGCAGCTTAACAGGGGGCACCGGG. Translating it yields CASSLTGGTG. The entire CDR3 protein reads CASSLTGGTGQLYF. The chain uses TRBV16 and TRBJ2-2; 8 positions match TRBD1. The read ends 4 residues early relative to the CDR3; the germline J gene fills the gap. Germline CDR1 and CDR2: SGHSA and FRNQAP. This CDR3 is built from 14 residues. Trimming at V came to 2 bases and at J to 4 bases, leaving 0 bases not matched to a gene.

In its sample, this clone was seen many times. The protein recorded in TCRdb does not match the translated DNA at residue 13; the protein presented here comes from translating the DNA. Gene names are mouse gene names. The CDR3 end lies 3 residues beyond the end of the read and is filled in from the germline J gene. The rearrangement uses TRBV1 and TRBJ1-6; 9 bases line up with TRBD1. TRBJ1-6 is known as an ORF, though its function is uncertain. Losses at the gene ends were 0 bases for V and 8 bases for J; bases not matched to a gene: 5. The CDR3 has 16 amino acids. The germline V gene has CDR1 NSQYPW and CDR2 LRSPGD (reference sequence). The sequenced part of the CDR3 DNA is TGCACCTGCAGTGCAGATCCCCGGGACAGGGATTCGCCC. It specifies CTCSADPRDRDSP. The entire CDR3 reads CTCSADPRDRDSPLYF.